This T cell receptor (beta chain) appears in the sequencing data of a study of blood T cell repertoires in COVID-19. Across the study: The United States, Italy and Spain supplied acute and convalescent COVID-19 samples. Sources were T cells, B-cell-depleted T cells, or PBMCs; the material itself was cDNA or gDNA.

Germline-derived CDR1 and CDR2 are MNHEY and SVGAGI. Germline trimming cut 4 bases from V and 1 base from J; bases unmatched to any gene: 6. This CDR3 spans 16 amino acids. In the original processing: The authors estimated nucleated cell counts from reference gene primer amplification. Method: immunoSEQ multiplex PCR; TCRdb's copy keeps in-frame clones and lacks some. The V and J calls and clone size are taken from that table; D and trimming were inferred from the DNA. The sample includes 300,000 to 350,000 clones, 90% to 95% of them seen just once. The source of this sequence is a woman under 30 who had recovered from COVID-19. The material sequenced was peripheral blood. The J gene is TRBJ2-3, the V gene TRBV6-5, with 9 bases aligning to TRBD2. The CDR3 DNA is TGTGCCAGCAGTTCTCTAGCGGGAAAACGCACAGATACGCAGTATTTT. Amino acids: CASSSLAGKRTDTQYF.